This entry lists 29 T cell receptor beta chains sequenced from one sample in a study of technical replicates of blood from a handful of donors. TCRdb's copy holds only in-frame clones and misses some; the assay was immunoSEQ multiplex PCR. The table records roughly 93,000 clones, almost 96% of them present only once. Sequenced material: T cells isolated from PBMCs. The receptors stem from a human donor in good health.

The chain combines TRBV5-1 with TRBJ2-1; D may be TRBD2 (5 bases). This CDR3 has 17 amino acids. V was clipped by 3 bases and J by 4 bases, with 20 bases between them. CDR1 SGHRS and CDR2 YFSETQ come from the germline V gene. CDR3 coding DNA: TGCGCCAGCAGCTGGCCGGGATGGCCGACGGGATACAATGAGCAGTTCTTC. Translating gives CASSWPGWPTGYNEQFF.

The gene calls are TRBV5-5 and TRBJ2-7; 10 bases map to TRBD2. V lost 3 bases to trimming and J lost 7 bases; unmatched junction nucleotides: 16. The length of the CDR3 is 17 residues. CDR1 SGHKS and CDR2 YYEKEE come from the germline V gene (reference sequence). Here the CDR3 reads CASSWGLRLAGENEQYF. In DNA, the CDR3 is TGTGCCAGCAGCTGGGGCCTGAGGCTAGCGGGAGAAAATGAGCAGTACTTC. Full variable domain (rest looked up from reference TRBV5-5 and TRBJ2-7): DAGVTQSPTHLIKTRGQQVTLRCSPISGHKSVSWYQQVLGQGPQFIFQYYEKEERGRGNFPDRFSARQFPNYSSELNVNALLLGDSALYLCASSWGLRLAGENEQYFGPGTRLTVT.

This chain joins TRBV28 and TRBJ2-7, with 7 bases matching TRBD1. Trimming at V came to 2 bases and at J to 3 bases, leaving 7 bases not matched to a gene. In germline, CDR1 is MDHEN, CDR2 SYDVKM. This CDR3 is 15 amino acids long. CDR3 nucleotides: TGTGCCAGCAGTTTAGACACAGGGGTGGGCTACGAGCAGTACTTC. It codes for CASSLDTGVGYEQYF.

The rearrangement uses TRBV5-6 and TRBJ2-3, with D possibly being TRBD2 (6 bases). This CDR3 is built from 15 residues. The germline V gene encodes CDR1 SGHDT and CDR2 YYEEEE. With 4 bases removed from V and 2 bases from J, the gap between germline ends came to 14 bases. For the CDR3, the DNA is TGTGCCAGCAGCCGGGGAGGCAGATCCACAGATACGCAGTATTTT. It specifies CASSRGGRSTDTQYF.

This CDR3 is CASSQRTGEAYGYTF. Here the CDR3 DNA reads TGCGCCAGCAGCCAAAGGACAGGCGAAGCATATGGCTACACCTTC. The V gene is TRBV4-1, the J gene TRBJ1-2; 7 bases match TRBD1. Germline V gene lookup returns CDR1 MGHRA and CDR2 YSYEKL. The J segment lost 5 bases and the V segment lost 2 bases, leaving 8 bases of the junction unmatched. This CDR3 contains 15 residues.

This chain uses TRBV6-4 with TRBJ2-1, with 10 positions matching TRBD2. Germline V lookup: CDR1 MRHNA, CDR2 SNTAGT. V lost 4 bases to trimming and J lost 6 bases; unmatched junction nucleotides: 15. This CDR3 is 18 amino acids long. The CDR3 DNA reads TGTGCCAGCAGTGCCCTAGCTAGCGGGAGCCTTCTTAGCAATGAGCAGTTCTTC. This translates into CASSALASGSLLSNEQFF.

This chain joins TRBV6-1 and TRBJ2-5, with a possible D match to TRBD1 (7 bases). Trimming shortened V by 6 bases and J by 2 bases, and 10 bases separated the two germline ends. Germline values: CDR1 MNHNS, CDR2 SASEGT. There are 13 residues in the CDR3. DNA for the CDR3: TGTGCCAGCAGACAGGGGAGGCAAGAGACCCAGTACTTC. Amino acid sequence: CASRQGRQETQYF.

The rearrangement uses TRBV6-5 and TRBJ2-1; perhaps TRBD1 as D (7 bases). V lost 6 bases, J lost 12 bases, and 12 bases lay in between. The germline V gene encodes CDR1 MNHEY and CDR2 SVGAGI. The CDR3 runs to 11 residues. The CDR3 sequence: CASSSQGGQFF. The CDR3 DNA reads TGTGCCAGCAGCTCGCAGGGGGGGCAGTTCTTC.

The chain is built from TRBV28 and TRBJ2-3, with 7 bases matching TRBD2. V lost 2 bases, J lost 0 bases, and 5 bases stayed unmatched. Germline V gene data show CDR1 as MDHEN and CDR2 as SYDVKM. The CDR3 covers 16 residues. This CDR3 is CASSLVASGSTDTQYF. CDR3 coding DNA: TGTGCCAGCAGTTTAGTGGCTAGCGGTAGCACAGATACGCAGTATTTT.

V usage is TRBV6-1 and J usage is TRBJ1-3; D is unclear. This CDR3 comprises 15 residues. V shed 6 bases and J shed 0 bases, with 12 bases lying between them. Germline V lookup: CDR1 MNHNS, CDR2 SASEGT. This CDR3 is CASRSHSSSGNTIYF. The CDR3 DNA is TGTGCCAGCAGATCTCATTCGAGCTCTGGAAACACCATATATTTT.

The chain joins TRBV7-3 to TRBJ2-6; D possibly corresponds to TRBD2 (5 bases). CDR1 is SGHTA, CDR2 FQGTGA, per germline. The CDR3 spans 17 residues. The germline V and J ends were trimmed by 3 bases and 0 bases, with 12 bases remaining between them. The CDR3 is CASSFRAGTSGANVLTF. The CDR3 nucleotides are TGTGCCAGCAGCTTTCGCGCGGGCACCTCTGGGGCCAACGTCCTGACTTTC.

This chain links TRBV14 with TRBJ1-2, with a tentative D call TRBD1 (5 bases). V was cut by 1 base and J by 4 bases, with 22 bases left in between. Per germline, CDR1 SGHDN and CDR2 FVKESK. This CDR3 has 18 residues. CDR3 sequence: CASSQAHLDTSVGYGYTF. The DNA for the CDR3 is TGTGCCAGCAGCCAAGCCCACCTGGACACGTCGGTCGGCTATGGCTACACCTTC.

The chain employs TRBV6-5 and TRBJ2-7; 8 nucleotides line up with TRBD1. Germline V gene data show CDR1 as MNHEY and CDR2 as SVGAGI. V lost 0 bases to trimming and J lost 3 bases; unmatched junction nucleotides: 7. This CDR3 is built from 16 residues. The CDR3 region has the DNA TGTGCCAGCAGTTACTCGTCAGGACAGGGAAACTACGAGCAGTACTTC. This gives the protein CASSYSSGQGNYEQYF.

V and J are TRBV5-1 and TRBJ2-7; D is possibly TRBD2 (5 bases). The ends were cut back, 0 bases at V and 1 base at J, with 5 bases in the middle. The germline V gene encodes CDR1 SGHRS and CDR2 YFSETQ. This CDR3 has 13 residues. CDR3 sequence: CASSLAGSYEQYF. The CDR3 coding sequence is TGCGCCAGCAGCTTGGCGGGGTCCTACGAGCAGTACTTC.

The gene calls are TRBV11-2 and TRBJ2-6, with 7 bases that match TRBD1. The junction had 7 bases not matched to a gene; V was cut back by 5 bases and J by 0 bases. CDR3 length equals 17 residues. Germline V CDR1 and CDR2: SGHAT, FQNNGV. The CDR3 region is CASSIRTGTSGANVLTF. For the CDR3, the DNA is TGTGCCAGCAGCATTAGGACAGGAACCTCTGGGGCCAACGTCCTGACTTTC.

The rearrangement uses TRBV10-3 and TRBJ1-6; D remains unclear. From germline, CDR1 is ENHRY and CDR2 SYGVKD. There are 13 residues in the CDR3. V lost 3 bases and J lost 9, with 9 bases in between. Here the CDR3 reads CAISEGVISPLHF. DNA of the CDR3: TGTGCCATCAGTGAAGGAGTTATTTCACCCCTCCACTTT.

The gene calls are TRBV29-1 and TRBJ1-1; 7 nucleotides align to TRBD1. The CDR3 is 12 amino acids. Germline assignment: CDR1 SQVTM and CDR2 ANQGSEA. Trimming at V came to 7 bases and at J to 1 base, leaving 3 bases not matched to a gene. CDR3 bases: TGCAGCGAGAGACAGGGGAACACTGAAGCTTTCTTT. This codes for CSERQGNTEAFF.

The CDR3 DNA is TGTGCCATCAGTGTACCGGGGGAGACCTACAATGAGCAGTTCTTC. This encodes CAISVPGETYNEQFF. This chain joins TRBV10-3 and TRBJ2-1; tentatively, D is TRBD2 (6 bases). Germline CDR1 and CDR2: ENHRY and SYGVKD. The CDR3 is made up of 15 amino acids. V was pared by 4 bases and J by 2 bases, with 12 bases between.

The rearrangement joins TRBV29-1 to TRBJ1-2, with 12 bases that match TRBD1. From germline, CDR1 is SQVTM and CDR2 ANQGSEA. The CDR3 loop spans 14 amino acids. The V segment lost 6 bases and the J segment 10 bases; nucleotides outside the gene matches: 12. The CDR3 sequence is CSVPPTGTGGHYTF. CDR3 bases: TGCAGCGTCCCCCCCACAGGGACAGGGGGCCACTACACCTTC.

CDR3 bases: TGTGCCAGCAGTCCCAGGGGGTGGGAGCAGTACTTC. It specifies CASSPRGWEQYF. This chain links TRBV25-1 with TRBJ2-7; 7 bases are shared with TRBD1. The CDR3 runs 12 residues. Per germline, CDR1 MGHDK and CDR2 SYGVNS. Trimming at V came to 5 bases and at J to 7 bases, leaving 5 bases not matched to a gene.

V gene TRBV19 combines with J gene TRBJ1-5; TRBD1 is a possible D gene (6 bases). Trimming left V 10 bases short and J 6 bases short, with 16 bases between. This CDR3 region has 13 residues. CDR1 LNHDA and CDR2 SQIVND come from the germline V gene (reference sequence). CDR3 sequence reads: CAIAAGAGQPQHF. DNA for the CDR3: TGTGCCATCGCGGCGGGGGCGGGTCAGCCCCAGCATTTT. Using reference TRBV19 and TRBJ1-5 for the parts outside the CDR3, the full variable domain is DGGITQSPKYLFRKEGQNVTLSCEQNLNHDAMYWYRQDPGQGLRLIYYSQIVNDFQKGDIAEGYSVSREKKESFPLTVTSAQKNPTAFYLCAIAAGAGQPQHFGDGTRLSIL.

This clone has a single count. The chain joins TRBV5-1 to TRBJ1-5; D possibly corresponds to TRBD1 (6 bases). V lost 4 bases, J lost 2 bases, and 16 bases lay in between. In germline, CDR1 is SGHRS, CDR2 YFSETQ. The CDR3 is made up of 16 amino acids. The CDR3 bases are TGCGCCAGCAGCCCGATGGGGGGGGGCGGCAATCAGCCCCAGCATTTT. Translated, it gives CASSPMGGGGNQPQHF.

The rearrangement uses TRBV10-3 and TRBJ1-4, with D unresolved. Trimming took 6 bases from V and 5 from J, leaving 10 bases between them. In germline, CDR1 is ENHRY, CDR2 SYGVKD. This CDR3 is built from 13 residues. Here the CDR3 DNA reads TGTGCCATCAGGCCGGGTATCAATGAAAAACTGTTTTTT. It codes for CAIRPGINEKLFF.

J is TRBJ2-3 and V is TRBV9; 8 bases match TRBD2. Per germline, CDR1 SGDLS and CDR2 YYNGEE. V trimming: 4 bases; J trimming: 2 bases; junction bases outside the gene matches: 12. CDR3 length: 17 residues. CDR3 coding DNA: TGTGCCAGCAGCCCAACATCAGCGGGAGCCATCACAGATACGCAGTATTTT. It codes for CASSPTSAGAITDTQYF.

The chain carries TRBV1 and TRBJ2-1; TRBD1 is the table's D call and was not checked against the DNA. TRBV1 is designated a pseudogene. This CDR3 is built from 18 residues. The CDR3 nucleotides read TGCACCAGCAGCCAGTATCCCTGGGACAGGGTATCCTACAATGAGCAGTTCTTC. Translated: CTSSQYPWDRVSYNEQFF.

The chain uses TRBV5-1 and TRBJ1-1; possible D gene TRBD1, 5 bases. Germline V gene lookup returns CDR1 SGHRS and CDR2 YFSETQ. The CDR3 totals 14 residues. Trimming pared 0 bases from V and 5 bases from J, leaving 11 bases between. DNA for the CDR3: TGCGCCAGCAGCTTGGATCCAGGGATTACTGAAGCTTTCTTT. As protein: CASSLDPGITEAFF.

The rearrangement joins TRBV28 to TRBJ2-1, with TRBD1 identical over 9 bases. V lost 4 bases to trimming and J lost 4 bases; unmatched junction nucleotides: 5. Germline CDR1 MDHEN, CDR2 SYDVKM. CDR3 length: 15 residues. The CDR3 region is CASSSGGTGYNEQFF. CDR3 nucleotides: TGTGCCAGCAGTTCGGGCGGGACAGGGTACAATGAGCAGTTCTTC.

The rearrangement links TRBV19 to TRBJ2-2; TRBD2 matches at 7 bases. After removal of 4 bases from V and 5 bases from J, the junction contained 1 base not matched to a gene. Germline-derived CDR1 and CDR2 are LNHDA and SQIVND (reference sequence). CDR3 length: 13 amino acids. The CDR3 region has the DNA TGTGCCAGTAGTAACGGGAGGACCGGGGAGCTGTTTTTT. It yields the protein CASSNGRTGELFF.

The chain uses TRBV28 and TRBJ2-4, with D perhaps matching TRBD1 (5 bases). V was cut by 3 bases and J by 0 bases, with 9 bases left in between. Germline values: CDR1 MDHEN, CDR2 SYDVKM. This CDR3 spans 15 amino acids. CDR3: CASSLTDIAKNIQYF. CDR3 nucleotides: TGTGCCAGCAGTTTGACAGACATAGCCAAAAACATTCAGTACTTC.